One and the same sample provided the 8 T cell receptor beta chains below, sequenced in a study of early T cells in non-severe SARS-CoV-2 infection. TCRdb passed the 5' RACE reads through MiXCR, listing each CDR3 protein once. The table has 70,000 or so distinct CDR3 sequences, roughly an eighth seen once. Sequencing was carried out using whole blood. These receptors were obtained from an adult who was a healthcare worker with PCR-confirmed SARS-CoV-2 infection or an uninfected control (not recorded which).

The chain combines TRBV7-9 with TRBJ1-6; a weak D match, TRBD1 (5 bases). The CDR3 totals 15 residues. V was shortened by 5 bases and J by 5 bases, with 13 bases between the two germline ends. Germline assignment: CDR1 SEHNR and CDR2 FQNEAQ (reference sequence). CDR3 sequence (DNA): TGTGCCAGCAGCCCTACCGGGGCCCATAATTCACCCCTCCACTTT. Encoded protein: CASSPTGAHNSPLHF. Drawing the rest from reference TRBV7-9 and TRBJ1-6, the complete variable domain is DTGVSQNPRHKITKRGQNVTFRCDPISEHNRLYWYRQTLGQGPEFLTYFQNEAQLEKSRLLSDRFSAERPKGSFSTLEIQRTEQGDSAMYLCASSPTGAHNSPLHFGNGTRLTVT.

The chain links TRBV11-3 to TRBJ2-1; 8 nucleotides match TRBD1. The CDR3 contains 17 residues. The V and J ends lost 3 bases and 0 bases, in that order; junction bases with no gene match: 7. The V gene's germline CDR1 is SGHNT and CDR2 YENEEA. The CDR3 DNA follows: TGTGCCAGCAGCTTCCAGGGACAGGCGAGCTCCTACAATGAGCAGTTCTTC. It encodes CASSFQGQASSYNEQFF.

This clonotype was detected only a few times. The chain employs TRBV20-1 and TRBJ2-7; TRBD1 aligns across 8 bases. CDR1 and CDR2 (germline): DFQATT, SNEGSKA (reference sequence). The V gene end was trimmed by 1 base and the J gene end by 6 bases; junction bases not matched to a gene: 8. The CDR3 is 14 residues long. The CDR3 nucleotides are TGCAGTGCTAGAGGCGACAGGGGTTTAGGCGAGCAGTACTTC. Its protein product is CSARGDRGLGEQYF.

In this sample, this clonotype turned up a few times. The CDR3 is CASSPPRSGSYNEQFF. CDR3 DNA: TGTGCCAGCAGCCCCCCACGGTCAGGGTCCTACAATGAGCAGTTCTTC. V is TRBV7-9 and J is TRBJ2-1; maybe TRBD1 (5 bases). The CDR3 is made up of 16 amino acids. Trimming took off 5 bases at V and 1 base at J, with 15 bases between the two ends. Germline assignment: CDR1 SEHNR and CDR2 FQNEAQ (reference sequence). Drawing the rest from reference TRBV7-9 and TRBJ2-1, the complete variable domain is DTGVSQNPRHKITKRGQNVTFRCDPISEHNRLYWYRQTLGQGPEFLTYFQNEAQLEKSRLLSDRFSAERPKGSFSTLEIQRTEQGDSAMYLCASSPPRSGSYNEQFFGPGTRLTVL.

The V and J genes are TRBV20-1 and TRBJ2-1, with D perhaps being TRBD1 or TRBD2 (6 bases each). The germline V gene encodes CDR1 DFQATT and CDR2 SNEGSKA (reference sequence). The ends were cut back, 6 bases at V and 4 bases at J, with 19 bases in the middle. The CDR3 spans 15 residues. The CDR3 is CSAPGGGSRYNEQFF. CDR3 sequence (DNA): TGCAGTGCCCCTGGAGGGGGGAGTAGGTACAATGAGCAGTTCTTC.

CDR3 protein: CASSLLLQGTEAFF. In nucleotides, the CDR3 is TGTGCCAGCAGCTTGTTGTTACAGGGGACTGAAGCTTTCTTT. The V gene is TRBV5-8, the J gene TRBJ1-1; TRBD1 matches 7 bases. V lost 1 base and J lost 5; bases outside the gene matches: 5. CDR3 length: 14 residues. Looked up from germline, CDR1 is SGHTS and CDR2 is YDEGEE.

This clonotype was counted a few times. The CDR3 nucleotides read TGTGCCAGCAGCTCCCGACAGGAGGCCATGTACACTGAAGCTTTCTTT. This translates into CASSSRQEAMYTEAFF. The chain carries TRBV11-2 and TRBJ1-1; D perhaps matches TRBD1 (6 bases). This CDR3 region has 16 residues. Germline lookup yields CDR1 SGHAT and CDR2 FQNNGV. Trimming cost V 4 bases and J 3 bases, with 18 bases left between them.

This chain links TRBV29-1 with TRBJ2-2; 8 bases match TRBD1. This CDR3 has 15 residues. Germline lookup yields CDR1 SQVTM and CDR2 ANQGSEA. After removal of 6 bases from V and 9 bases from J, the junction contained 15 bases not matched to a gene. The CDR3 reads CSVDPGYRGRRELFF. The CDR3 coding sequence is TGCAGCGTGGACCCCGGTTACAGGGGGAGGAGGGAGCTGTTTTTT.